These T cell receptor beta chains were read from a single sample in a study of blood T cell repertoires in COVID-19. Clones were read by immunoSEQ multiplex PCR, and TCRdb kept only the in-frame ones, dropping some. The data hold about 190,000 clones, with around 85% observed a single time. Sequenced input: peripheral blood. These receptors were obtained from a man aged 45-65 years who had recovered from COVID-19. Each CDR3 is given with its conserved first and last residue. The order of the fields is V gene, CDR3 protein.

v_gene: TRBV13
CDR3aa: CASSRQAGPYEQYF

v_gene: TRBV12-5
CDR3aa: CASGLPIKVQARAFF

v_gene: TRBV5-1
CDR3aa: CASSSRRGTEAFF

v_gene: TRBV2
CDR3aa: CASSEGQGETQYF

v_gene: TRBV19
CDR3aa: CASSPVRQGARETQYF

v_gene: TRBV30
CDR3aa: CAWSPPGTGLVQPQHF

v_gene: TRBV7-9
CDR3aa: CASSGSGRRDYGYTF

v_gene: TRBV27
CDR3aa: CASSAHRGLAGFGTDTQYF

v_gene: TRBV19
CDR3aa: CASSILGGREHEQFF

v_gene: TRBV27
CDR3aa: CASSLLQPNSNQPQHF

v_gene: TRBV19
CDR3aa: CAIIRAIRETQYF

v_gene: TRBV30
CDR3aa: CAWSNRNSPLHF

v_gene: TRBV9
CDR3aa: CASSVAAGGYTGELFF

v_gene: TRBV12-5
CDR3aa: CASAGGFTEAFF

v_gene: TRBV2
CDR3aa: CASTRGTNTGELFF

v_gene: TRBV3-1/TRBV3-2
CDR3aa: CASSQRFGAGSSYNEQFF

v_gene: TRBV5-1
CDR3aa: CASSLTGPPKYEQYF

v_gene: TRBV5-4
CDR3aa: CASSLGLAGAEDTQYF

v_gene: TRBV4-2
CDR3aa: CASSQPSGYNEQFF

v_gene: TRBV19
CDR3aa: CASSFLAGVETQYF

v_gene: TRBV9
CDR3aa: CARAGGRDSYSYEQYF

v_gene: TRBV5-6
CDR3aa: CASSLVVSETQYF

v_gene: TRBV7-3
CDR3aa: CASSSTGNNSPLHF

v_gene: TRBV19
CDR3aa: CASSRWNTIYF

v_gene: TRBV12-3/TRBV12-4
CDR3aa: CASSSSRGPQYF

v_gene: TRBV5-1
CDR3aa: CASSLRTGSSYNEQFF

v_gene: TRBV7-2
CDR3aa: CASSLASGMYEQYF

v_gene: TRBV7-7
CDR3aa: CASSPSGYNEQYF

v_gene: TRBV4-3
CDR3aa: CASSQEGQADRMARFSYEQYF

v_gene: TRBV27
CDR3aa: CASRGVLNTEAFF

v_gene: TRBV11-2
CDR3aa: CASSSLQGADEQYF

v_gene: TRBV27
CDR3aa: CASSLEVRTAGSVELFF

v_gene: TRBV7-2
CDR3aa: CASSPHGTPYEQYF

v_gene: TRBV12-5
CDR3aa: CASGFIGGPLSPTDTQYF

v_gene: TRBV6-6
CDR3aa: CASSYSSYEQYF

v_gene: TRBV3-1/TRBV3-2
CDR3aa: CASSLRTSGNSTDTQYF

v_gene: TRBV11-3
CDR3aa: CASSPGLTVFTKQYF

v_gene: TRBV5-6
CDR3aa: CASSLGPRDSNQPQHF

v_gene: TRBV7-2
CDR3aa: CASSSMTGGGETQYF

v_gene: TRBV4-3
CDR3aa: CASSQTVLNTEAFF

v_gene: TRBV6-2/TRBV6-3
CDR3aa: CASSRETAGVNEQYF

v_gene: TRBV6-4
CDR3aa: CASSSSGDSYNEQFF

v_gene: TRBV14
CDR3aa: CASSQGLASEQFF

v_gene: TRBV7-8
CDR3aa: CASSPILSSSGNEQFF

v_gene: TRBV30
CDR3aa: CAWTTRPKETQYF

v_gene: TRBV5-4
CDR3aa: CASSWDSLYGYTF

v_gene: TRBV6-1
CDR3aa: CASSDTGLSNTEAFF

v_gene: TRBV5-6
CDR3aa: CASSLTNGLAGGPGETQYF

v_gene: TRBV29-1
CDR3aa: CSVGTVGTGGSQYF

v_gene: TRBV5-1
CDR3aa: CASSLGGGISSYEQYF

v_gene: TRBV5-1
CDR3aa: CASDRGGTNTGELFF